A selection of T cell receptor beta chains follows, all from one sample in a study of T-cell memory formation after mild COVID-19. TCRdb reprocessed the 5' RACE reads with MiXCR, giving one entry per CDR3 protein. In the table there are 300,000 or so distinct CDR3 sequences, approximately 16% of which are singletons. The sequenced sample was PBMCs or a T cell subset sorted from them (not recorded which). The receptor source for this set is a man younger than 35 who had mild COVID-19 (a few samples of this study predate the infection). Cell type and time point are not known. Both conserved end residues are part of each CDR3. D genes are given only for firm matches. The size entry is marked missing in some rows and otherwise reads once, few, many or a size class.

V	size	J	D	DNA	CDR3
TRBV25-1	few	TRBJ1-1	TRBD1	TGTGCCAGCAGTGAAAGGAGTCCGGGACAGTTTGAAGCTTTCTTT	CASSERSPGQFEAFF
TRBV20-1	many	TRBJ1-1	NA	TGCAGTGCTAGAGTCGGGGGCGCCAACACTGAAGCTTTCTTT	CSARVGGANTEAFF
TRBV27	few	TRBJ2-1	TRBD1	TGTGCCAGCAGTATAGGGACAGACAATGAGCAGTTCTTC	CASSIGTDNEQFF
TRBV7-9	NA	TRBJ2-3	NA	TGTGCCAGCAGCTTACTTGGGATTGAGGCCACAGATACGCAGTATTTT	CASSLLGIEATDTQYF
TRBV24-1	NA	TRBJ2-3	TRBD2	TGTGCCACCAGTGAGGACGTAGCGGGGGGGCGGGATACGCAGTATTTT	CATSEDVAGGRDTQYF
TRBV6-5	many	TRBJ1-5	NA	TGTGCCAGCAGCCACAGGGGCAATCAGCCCCAGCATTTT	CASSHRGNQPQHF
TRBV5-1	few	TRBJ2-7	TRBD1	TGCGCCAGCAGCCAAAATCGGACAGGGATCACCAGGGGGGAGCAGTACTTC	CASSQNRTGITRGEQYF
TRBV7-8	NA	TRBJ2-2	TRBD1	TGTGCCAGCAGCTTCCGGGACAGGGGGTGGAAGAACACCGGGGAGCTGTTTTTT	CASSFRDRGWKNTGELFF
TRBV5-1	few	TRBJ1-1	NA	TGCGCCAGCAGATCCCTACAGGGTAGGACTGAAGCTTTCTTT	CASRSLQGRTEAFF
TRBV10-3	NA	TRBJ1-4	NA	TGTGCCATCAAATCCGAGAGGGCTAATGAAAAACTGTTTTTT	CAIKSERANEKLFF
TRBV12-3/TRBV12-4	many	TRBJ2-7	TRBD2	TGTGCCAGCAGTTCCCTGACTAGCGTCAGCTCCTACGAGCAGTACTTC	CASSSLTSVSSYEQYF
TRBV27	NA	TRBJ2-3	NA	TGTGCCAGCAGTTTAGACGAAATTAGCACAGATACGCAGTATTTT	CASSLDEISTDTQYF
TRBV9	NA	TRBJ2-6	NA	TGTGCCAGCAGCGTAGCCAGCTCTGGGGCCAACGTCCTGACTTTC	CASSVASSGANVLTF
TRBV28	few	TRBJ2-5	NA	TGTGCCAGCAGTTTTATGGGGTTGGAGGACCAAGAGACCCAGTACTTC	CASSFMGLEDQETQYF
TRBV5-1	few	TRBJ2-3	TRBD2	TGCGCCAGCAGCTCTACACCTACTAGCGGGGAAAGAGATACGCAGTATTTT	CASSSTPTSGERDTQYF
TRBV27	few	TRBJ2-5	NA	TGTGCCAGCAGTTTATCGTACCAAGAGACCCAGTACTTC	CASSLSYQETQYF
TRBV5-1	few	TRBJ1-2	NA	TGCGCCAGCAGCTCGGGACTGTCGTTTGGCTACACCTTC	CASSSGLSFGYTF
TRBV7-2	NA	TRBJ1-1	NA	TGTGCCAGCAGCTTCGACAGATCGAACACTGAAGCTTTCTTT	CASSFDRSNTEAFF
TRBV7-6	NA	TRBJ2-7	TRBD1	TGTGCCAGCAGCTATGACAGGGGAGACGAGCAGTACTTC	CASSYDRGDEQYF
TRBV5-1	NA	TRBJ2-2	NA	TGCGCCAGCAGCTCCCGAGGGGGAGAGCACCGGGGAAACCTTTTT	CASSSRGGEHRGNLF
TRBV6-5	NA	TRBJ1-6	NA	TGTGCCAGCAGTCTATCCGGGACGAACAATTCACCCCTCCACTTT	CASSLSGTNNSPLHF
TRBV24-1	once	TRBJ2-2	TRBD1	TGTGCCACCAGACCCGGGACAGGGAACACCGGGGAGCTGTTTTTT	CATRPGTGNTGELFF
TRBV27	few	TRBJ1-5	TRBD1	TGTGCCAGCAGTCCCGCCGGGACAGGGCTTCGACAGCCCCAGCATTTT	CASSPAGTGLRQPQHF
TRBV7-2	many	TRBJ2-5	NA	TGTGCCAGCAGCTTAGCACAGGGATCCGGAGAGACCCAGTACTTC	CASSLAQGSGETQYF
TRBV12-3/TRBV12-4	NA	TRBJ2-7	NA	TGTGCCAGCAGTTTAAGGGGGAACGACTACGAGCAGTACTTC	CASSLRGNDYEQYF
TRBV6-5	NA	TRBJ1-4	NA	TGTGCCAGCAGTCGGGGGGTACAGGGAGCTAATGAAAAACTGTTTTTT	CASSRGVQGANEKLFF
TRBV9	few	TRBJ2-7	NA	TGTGCCAGCAGCGTAGTAGGGGGAGGCGAGCAGTACTTC	CASSVVGGGEQYF
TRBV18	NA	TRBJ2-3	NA	TGTGCCAGCTCTCCCGTCGGAGGAGTAGCAGATACGCAGTATTTT	CASSPVGGVADTQYF
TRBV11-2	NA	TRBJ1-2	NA	TGTGCCAGCAGCTTCGGCGGTGCCTATGGCTACACCTTC	CASSFGGAYGYTF
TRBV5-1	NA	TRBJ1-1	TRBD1	TGCGCCAGCAGCCGAATGGGACAGATGAACACTGAAGCTTTCTTT	CASSRMGQMNTEAFF
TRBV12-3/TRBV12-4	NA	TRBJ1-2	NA	TGTGCCAGCACCCCCACGGGGCGGTATGGCTACACCTTC	CASTPTGRYGYTF
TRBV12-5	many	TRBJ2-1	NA	TGTGCTAGTGGTACCACAGGGAGGGTAACCAATGAGCAGTTCTTC	CASGTTGRVTNEQFF
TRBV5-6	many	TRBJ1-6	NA	TGTGCCAGCAGCTTGGGTCTTGGGGGTTCACCCCTCCACTTT	CASSLGLGGSPLHF
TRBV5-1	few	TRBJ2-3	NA	TGCGCCAGCAGCTTGGCCCCCGCAGGCCAGAATACGCAGTATTTT	CASSLAPAGQNTQYF
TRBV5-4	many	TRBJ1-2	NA	TGTGCCAGCAGCCCCCCCGGCAAGAGCTATGGCTACACCTTC	CASSPPGKSYGYTF
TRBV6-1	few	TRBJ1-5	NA	TGTGCCAGCATGGGGGGATATAGCAATCAGCCCCAGCATTTT	CASMGGYSNQPQHF
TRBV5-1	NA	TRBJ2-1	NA	TGCGCCACCTCTCTCGGGATGACGACTGTCTACAATGAGCAGTTCTTC	CATSLGMTTVYNEQFF
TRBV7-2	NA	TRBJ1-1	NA	TGTGCCAGCAGCTTTGTTTTTATGAACACTGAAGCTTTCTTT	CASSFVFMNTEAFF
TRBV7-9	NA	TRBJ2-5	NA	TGTGCCAGCAGCCACCTACCGGGGCAGGAAGAGACCCAGTACTTC	CASSHLPGQEETQYF
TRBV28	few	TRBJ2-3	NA	TGTGCCAGCAGTATCGACAGCGTGGATACGCAGTATTTT	CASSIDSVDTQYF
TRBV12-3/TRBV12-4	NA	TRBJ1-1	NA	TGTGCCAGCAGTTTAAGGGACACTGGAGAAGCTTTCTTT	CASSLRDTGEAFF
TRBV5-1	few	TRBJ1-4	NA	TGCGCCAGCAGCTTACGACAGCAGAATGAAAAACTGTTTTTT	CASSLRQQNEKLFF
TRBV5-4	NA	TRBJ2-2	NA	TGTGCCAGCAGCTTGGTGGGGGGCACCACCGGGGAGCTGTTTTTT	CASSLVGGTTGELFF
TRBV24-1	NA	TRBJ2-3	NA	TGTGCCACCAGTGATGACGGGGCAGGAGATACGCAGTATTTT	CATSDDGAGDTQYF
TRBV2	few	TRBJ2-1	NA	TGTGCCAGCAGCTCCGTTCGTAGGGAGCAGTTCTTC	CASSSVRREQFF
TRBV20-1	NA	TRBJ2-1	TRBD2	TGCAGTGCAGAGAGCGGGACTACCTCAGACAATGAGCAGTTCTTC	CSAESGTTSDNEQFF
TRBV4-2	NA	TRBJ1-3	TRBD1	TGTGCCAGCAGCCAAGACCCTCCGACAGGGACGGGAAACACCATATATTTT	CASSQDPPTGTGNTIYF
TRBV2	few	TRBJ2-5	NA	TGTGCCAGCAGGCCCGGGACCGCCGACTTTCAAGAGACCCAGTACTTC	CASRPGTADFQETQYF